Listed below are T cell receptor beta chains from one sample, sequenced in a study of T cells in tumors after PD-1 blockade. Measured with immunoSEQ multiplex PCR; TCRdb has only the in-frame clones, and not every one. The sample lists about 8,000 clones; roughly 69% were seen once. The starting material was tumor tissue, obtained after anti-PD-1 treatment. The source of these receptors is a human donor with basal cell carcinoma. The CDR3 runs from the conserved cysteine through the conserved F or W. A D gene is named only where the DNA matches it firmly. Some rows mark clone size as missing; the rest say once, few, many or name a class of expanded clone.

clone_size	d_call	v_call	j_call	cdr3_aa	cdr3_nt
-	-	TRBV7-2	TRBJ1-6	CASSSRANNSPLHF	TGTGCCAGCAGCTCCCGGGCCAATAATTCACCCCTCCACTTT
medium-sized	-	TRBV5-1	TRBJ2-1	CASSNTGHEQFF	TGCGCCAGCAGTAATACAGGTCATGAGCAGTTCTTC
-	TRBD2	TRBV7-2	TRBJ2-1	CASSLVGGHSSSYNEQFF	TGTGCCAGCAGCTTAGTGGGAGGGCATTCGAGCTCCTACAATGAGCAGTTCTTC
once	-	TRBV9	TRBJ2-2	CASSVAEQTNTGELFF	TGTGCCAGCAGCGTAGCGGAACAGACGAACACCGGGGAGCTGTTTTTT
-	-	TRBV6-6	TRBJ1-3	CASSYSVSGNTIYF	TGTGCCAGCAGTTACTCGGTTTCCGGAAACACCATATATTTT
-	TRBD1	TRBV19	TRBJ2-7	CASSPTPGTELYEQYF	TGTGCCAGTAGTCCGACTCCCGGGACAGAACTCTACGAGCAGTACTTC
-	-	TRBV6-5	TRBJ1-4	CASSYSAGNEKLFF	TGTGCCAGCAGTTACTCCGCGGGGAATGAAAAACTGTTTTTT
large	TRBD1	TRBV6-1	TRBJ1-5	CASSEWDRDGQPQHF	TGTGCCAGCAGTGAGTGGGACAGGGACGGCCAGCCCCAGCATTTT
few	-	TRBV12-3/TRBV12-4	TRBJ2-2	CASSYSTGELFF	TGTGCCAGCAGTTACAGCACCGGGGAGCTGTTTTTT
-	-	TRBV7-9	TRBJ2-5	CASSTLLGEETQYF	TGTGCCAGCAGCACTCTCTTGGGCGAGGAGACCCAGTACTTC
-	-	TRBV20-1	TRBJ2-7	CSARENYEQYF	TGCAGTGCTAGAGAGAACTACGAGCAGTACTTC
once	TRBD2	TRBV3-1/TRBV3-2	TRBJ2-1	CASSQDLTSGILSEQFF	TGTGCCAGCAGCCAAGATCTCACTAGCGGGATATTGAGTGAGCAGTTCTTC
once	-	TRBV2	TRBJ1-4	CASSGTGTRKLFF	TGTGCCAGCAGCGGGACCGGGACGCGTAAACTGTTTTTT
-	-	TRBV27	TRBJ1-5	CASSPLFRGGGNQPQHF	TGTGCCAGCAGTCCGCTGTTTAGGGGTGGTGGCAATCAGCCCCAGCATTTT
once	-	TRBV4-1	TRBJ2-7	CASSQQQGRPYEQYF	TGCGCCAGCAGCCAACAACAGGGCCGACCCTACGAGCAGTACTTC
few	-	TRBV5-4	TRBJ2-2	CASRRGALGELFF	TGTGCCAGCAGGAGGGGGGCTCTCGGGGAGCTGTTTTTT
-	-	TRBV12-2	TRBJ2-3	CASRLGVLGTDTQYF	TGTGCAAGTCGCTTAGGCGTCCTAGGCACAGATACGCAGTATTTT
-	TRBD2	TRBV9	TRBJ2-7	CASSPRTSGAYEQYF	TGTGCCAGCAGCCCACGGACTAGCGGCGCATACGAGCAGTACTTC
-	-	TRBV12-5	TRBJ2-7	CASGLVLRSYEQYF	TGTGCTAGTGGTTTGGTACTGCGTTCTTACGAGCAGTACTTC
-	-	TRBV21-1	TRBJ1-3	CASPGHRSGNTIYF	TGTGCCAGCCCGGGACACCGCTCTGGAAACACCATATATTTT
-	-	TRBV10-2	TRBJ2-7	CASRAGLASYEQYF	TGCGCCAGCAGGGCGGGACTCGCCAGCTACGAGCAGTACTTC
medium-sized	TRBD1	TRBV27	TRBJ1-2	CASSPHDRGGGYTF	TGTGCCAGCAGTCCCCATGACAGGGGAGGTGGCTACACCTTC
-	TRBD2	TRBV6-2/TRBV6-3	TRBJ2-2	CASSSGGVDTGELFF	TGTGCCAGCAGCTCGGGGGGTGTGGACACCGGGGAGCTGTTTTTT
few	TRBD1	TRBV18	TRBJ1-6	CASSRPETGDSPLHF	TGTGCCAGCTCACGACCGGAAACAGGGGATTCACCCCTCCACTTT
-	-	TRBV4-1	TRBJ2-1	CASSRSEGYNEQFF	TGCGCCAGCAGCCGGAGTGAGGGGTACAATGAGCAGTTCTTC
-	TRBD2	TRBV5-6	TRBJ2-1	CASSLHGTSGYNEQFF	TGTGCCAGCAGCTTGCACGGGACTAGCGGTTACAATGAGCAGTTCTTC
-	-	TRBV7-6	TRBJ2-3	CASSSTDTQYF	TGTGCCAGCAGCTCCACAGATACGCAGTATTTT
-	TRBD2	TRBV19	TRBJ2-7	CASSSDRLAEQYF	TGTGCCAGTAGTAGCGACAGACTAGCGGAGCAGTACTTC
-	TRBD2	TRBV30	TRBJ2-7	CAWSRGGLATMGEQYF	TGTGCCTGGAGCCGGGGGGGACTAGCGACGATGGGCGAGCAGTACTTC
-	-	TRBV5-1	TRBJ2-2	CASSFRGQGGRELFF	TGCGCCAGCAGCTTTCGGGGGCAGGGAGGACGGGAGCTGTTTTTT
medium-sized	-	TRBV9	TRBJ2-7	CASSPSGGQVHEQYF	TGTGCCAGCAGCCCCTCCGGGGGGCAGGTTCACGAGCAGTACTTC
-	-	TRBV10-2	TRBJ1-6	CASSPSLIRSNNSPLHF	TGCGCCAGCAGCCCCAGTCTCATAAGGTCCAATAATTCACCCCTCCACTTT
-	-	TRBV6-2/TRBV6-3	TRBJ1-2	CASSYFLPPAPGYTF	TGTGCCAGCAGTTACTTCCTCCCCCCGGCTCCAGGCTACACCTTC
-	TRBD2	TRBV5-6	TRBJ2-1	CASSSAAGGIYNEQFF	TGTGCCAGCAGTTCTGCAGCGGGGGGGATCTACAATGAGCAGTTCTTC
-	TRBD1	TRBV7-2	TRBJ1-2	CASSPEGTGRNYGYTF	TGTGCCAGCAGCCCCGAAGGGACAGGGCGGAACTATGGCTACACCTTC
-	-	TRBV5-4	TRBJ2-3	CASSLAGGDTQYF	TGTGCCAGCAGCTTGGCCGGCGGAGATACGCAGTATTTT
large	-	TRBV12-1	TRBJ1-3	CASSFGPSSGNTIYF	TGTGCCAGCAGCTTTGGCCCGAGCTCTGGAAACACCATATATTTT
few	-	TRBV19	TRBJ2-5	CASSIIAADFETQYF	TGTGCCAGTAGTATTATAGCGGCGGACTTCGAGACCCAGTACTTC
-	-	TRBV2	TRBJ1-1	CASSVSTQGGSTEAFF	TGTGCCAGCAGTGTTTCTACTCAGGGAGGTAGCACTGAAGCTTTCTTT
-	TRBD2	TRBV25-1	TRBJ2-3	CASSEASGRASTDTQYF	TGTGCCAGCAGTGAGGCTAGCGGGAGGGCCAGCACAGATACGCAGTATTTT
-	-	TRBV7-3	TRBJ2-3	CASSPGISTDTQYF	TGTGCCAGCAGCCCCGGGATTAGCACAGATACGCAGTATTTT
-	-	TRBV28	TRBJ2-1	CASRRTSSWDNEQFF	TGTGCCAGCAGACGCACTAGCTCCTGGGACAATGAGCAGTTCTTC
few	TRBD1	TRBV5-6	TRBJ2-7	CASSFTQGASSYEQYF	TGTGCCAGCAGTTTTACCCAGGGGGCTTCGTCCTACGAGCAGTACTTC
-	-	TRBV28	TRBJ1-4	CASRDGANEKLFF	TGTGCCAGCAGGGACGGTGCTAACGAAAAACTGTTTTTT
once	TRBD1	TRBV18	TRBJ2-7	CASSPGTGRYEQYF	TGTGCCAGCTCACCAGGGACAGGGAGATACGAGCAGTACTTC
-	-	TRBV19	TRBJ2-2	CASSNPNTGELFF	TGTGCCAGTAGCAACCCGAACACCGGGGAGCTGTTTTTT
-	-	TRBV5-1	TRBJ2-7	CASSVAFSRALNTYEQYF	TGCGCCAGCAGCGTCGCGTTTTCGCGGGCACTTAACACCTACGAGCAGTACTTC
-	-	TRBV6-6	TRBJ1-2	CASSYGSSAIGYTF	TGTGCCAGCAGTTACGGGTCTTCGGCAATTGGCTACACCTTC
-	-	TRBV28	TRBJ1-2	CASSLSTSRGYTF	TGTGCCAGCAGTTTATCAACCTCTCGAGGCTACACCTTC
-	-	TRBV9	TRBJ2-7	CASSVVGGRISYEQYF	TGTGCCAGCAGCGTAGTTGGCGGAAGAATTTCCTACGAGCAGTACTTC
few	TRBD2	TRBV4-2	TRBJ2-2	CASSQDWSGGVTGELFF	TGTGCCAGCAGCCAAGATTGGAGCGGGGGGGTAACCGGGGAGCTGTTTTTT
-	-	TRBV6-5	TRBJ2-2	CASNVLRAGELFF	TGTGCCAGCAACGTGCTCCGGGCCGGGGAGCTGTTTTTT
-	TRBD1	TRBV2	TRBJ1-2	CASGDRGPSYGYTF	TGTGCCAGCGGGGACAGGGGGCCTTCCTATGGCTACACCTTC